This TCR beta chain was profiled in a study of OX40 agonist ivuxolimab in advanced cancers. The repertoire was sequenced with immunoSEQ multiplex PCR; TCRdb's copy has only in-frame clones and lacks some. Of more than 55,000 clones in the sample, approximately 80% were seen once. Study results and caveats: Several nonresponders also turned out to have low normalized T-cell clonal expansion. It was not determined which antigens were specifically recognized by the peripheral T cells that had undergone clonal expansion.

Trimming removed 2 bases from V and 4 bases from J; junction bases left unmatched: 7. This CDR3 has 15 residues. Germline CDR1 is MNHNS and CDR2 is SASEGT. This clone appeared a single time. The antigen is undetermined. The sequences come from CD4+ or CD8+ T cells sorted from blood, collected in a trial of the OX40 agonist ivuxolimab. The genes are TRBV6-1 and TRBJ2-7; 8 nucleotides match TRBD2. This receptor was identified in an adult with an advanced solid tumor such as melanoma, head and neck, liver or kidney cancer. The CDR3, as DNA: TGTGCCAGCAGTGAAAGGTGGGCGGGGGGTTACGAGCAGTACTTC. Protein: CASSERWAGGYEQYF.